This is a list of T cell receptor beta chains from one sample in a study of coeliac disease. Clones were read by immunoSEQ multiplex PCR, and TCRdb kept only the in-frame ones, dropping some. The sample lists over 6,500 clones; about 63% were seen once. Specimen: lamina propria lymphocytes from the gut. The receptors come from a woman aged 18-29 years with active celiac disease. CDR3s include the opening cysteine and the closing phenylalanine or tryptophan. Fields, in order: V gene, D gene, J gene, clone size, CDR3 protein, CDR3 DNA. A D gene is named only where the DNA matches it firmly. Rows give clone size only sometimes, using once, few, many, or a class for an expanded clone.

TRBV14	NA	TRBJ1-2	NA	CASSQWRTGGAAGYTF	TGTGCCAGCAGCCAATGGAGGACGGGAGGCGCCGCGGGCTACACCTTC
TRBV25-1	NA	TRBJ1-6	once	CASSLQGPSYNSPLHF	TGTGCCAGCAGTCTACAGGGTCCCTCCTATAATTCACCCCTCCACTTT
TRBV6-5	NA	TRBJ2-2	NA	CASSYSAVTGELFF	TGTGCCAGCAGTTACTCCGCAGTAACCGGGGAGCTGTTTTTT
TRBV11-3	TRBD1	TRBJ2-5	once	CASSSRTGGETQYF	TGTGCCAGCAGCTCGCGGACAGGGGGGGAGACCCAGTACTTC
TRBV7-2	NA	TRBJ1-2	NA	CASTFLPGNGYTF	TGTGCCAGCACCTTCCTCCCAGGGAACGGCTACACCTTC
TRBV5-5	NA	TRBJ1-2	NA	CASSLYPGHYGYTF	TGTGCCAGCAGCCTATACCCAGGGCACTATGGCTACACCTTC
TRBV14	TRBD1	TRBJ2-3	NA	CASSQTGVRTDTQYF	TGTGCCAGCAGCCAGACAGGGGTTAGGACAGATACGCAGTATTTT
TRBV6-5	NA	TRBJ1-1	NA	CASGTGEREDLNF	TGTGCCAGCGGTACCGGGGAAAGGGAGGATCTGAACTTT
TRBV15	NA	TRBJ2-1	NA	CATSDPQGGDPLSYNEQFF	TGTGCCACCAGCGACCCACAGGGTGGGGACCCCCTCTCCTACAATGAGCAGTTCTTC
TRBV18	NA	TRBJ2-3	NA	CASSPRGLSTDTQYF	TGTGCCAGCTCACCGCGGGGCCTAAGTACAGATACGCAGTATTTT
TRBV2	NA	TRBJ1-5	NA	CASSFDRKDQPQHF	TGTGCCAGCAGTTTTGACAGAAAGGATCAGCCCCAGCATTTT
TRBV7-9	TRBD1	TRBJ1-2	few	CASSVDRGFFYGYTF	TGTGCCAGCAGCGTCGACAGGGGGTTCTTCTATGGCTACACCTTC
TRBV7-2	NA	TRBJ2-3	once	CASSLAGADTQYF	TGTGCCAGCAGCTTAGCAGGAGCAGATACGCAGTATTTT
TRBV7-9	TRBD1	TRBJ1-2	few	CASSQADRGYGYTF	TGTGCCAGCAGCCAGGCCGACAGGGGCTATGGCTACACCTTC
TRBV2	NA	TRBJ1-2	medium-sized	CASMGGSGGYGYTF	TGTGCCAGCATGGGAGGGAGTGGGGGATATGGCTACACCTTC
TRBV4-2	NA	TRBJ1-4	NA	CASSQGPGATNEKLFF	TGTGCCAGCAGCCAAGGACCAGGCGCAACTAATGAAAAACTGTTTTTT
TRBV5-4	TRBD1	TRBJ2-7	NA	CASSFSLDRTGNEQYF	TGTGCCAGCAGCTTCTCACTGGACCGGACAGGGAACGAGCAGTACTTC
TRBV29-1	TRBD1	TRBJ1-2	NA	CSVGDRAGYGYTF	TGCAGCGTCGGAGACAGGGCTGGCTATGGCTACACCTTC
TRBV28	NA	TRBJ1-5	NA	CASSLGGQGNPNQPQHF	TGTGCCAGCAGTTTAGGCGGGCAGGGGAACCCAAATCAGCCCCAGCATTTT
TRBV4-1	NA	TRBJ1-6	NA	CASSQVVTRFHHNSPLHF	TGCGCCAGCAGCCAAGTCGTAACGAGGTTCCACCATAATTCACCCCTCCACTTT
TRBV7-9	NA	TRBJ2-5	NA	CASRPLTRQETQYF	TGTGCCAGCAGGCCCTTGACACGTCAAGAGACCCAGTACTTC
TRBV6-6	NA	TRBJ2-7	NA	CATKTENSYEQYF	TGTGCCACCAAGACAGAGAACTCCTACGAGCAGTACTTC
TRBV7-9	NA	TRBJ2-3	NA	CASSGVGRVDTQYF	TGTGCCAGCAGCGGGGTAGGGCGGGTAGATACGCAGTATTTT
TRBV28	NA	TRBJ2-3	NA	CASSFNMRGDTQYF	TGTGCCAGCAGTTTTAATATGAGGGGGGATACGCAGTATTTT
TRBV5-1	TRBD1	TRBJ1-2	few	CASDGDSTNYGYTF	TGCGCCAGCGACGGGGACAGCACTAACTATGGCTACACCTTC
TRBV5-6	TRBD1	TRBJ1-2	NA	CASSSGQGGYTF	TGTGCCAGCAGCTCAGGACAGGGAGGCTACACCTTC
TRBV5-5	NA	TRBJ2-7	NA	CASTHTDPTYEQYF	TGTGCCAGCACCCACACAGACCCAACCTACGAGCAGTACTTC
TRBV2	TRBD2	TRBJ2-1	NA	CASSDFWTSVDEQFF	TGTGCCAGCAGTGATTTTTGGACTAGCGTCGATGAGCAGTTCTTC
TRBV5-1	TRBD1	TRBJ2-5	NA	CASSLDRGQETQYF	TGCGCCAGCAGCTTGGACAGGGGCCAAGAGACCCAGTACTTC